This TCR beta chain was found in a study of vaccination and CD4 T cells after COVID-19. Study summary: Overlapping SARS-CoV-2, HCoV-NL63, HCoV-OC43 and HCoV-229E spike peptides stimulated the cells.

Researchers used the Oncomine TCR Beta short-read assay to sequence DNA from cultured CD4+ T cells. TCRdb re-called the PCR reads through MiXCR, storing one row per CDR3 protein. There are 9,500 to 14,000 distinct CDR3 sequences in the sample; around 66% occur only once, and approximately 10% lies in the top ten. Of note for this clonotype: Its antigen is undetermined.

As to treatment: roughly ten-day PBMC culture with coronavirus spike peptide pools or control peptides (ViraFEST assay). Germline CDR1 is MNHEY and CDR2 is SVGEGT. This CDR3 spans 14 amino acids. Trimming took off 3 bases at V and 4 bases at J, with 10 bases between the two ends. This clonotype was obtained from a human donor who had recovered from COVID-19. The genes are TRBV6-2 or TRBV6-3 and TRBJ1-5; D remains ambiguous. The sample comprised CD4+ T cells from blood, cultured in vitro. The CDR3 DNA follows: TGTGCCAGCAGTTATGCCGGGGTTAATCAGCCCCAGCATTTT. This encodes CASSYAGVNQPQHF.